These T cell receptor beta chains were read from a single sample in a study of Graves' ophthalmopathy and Graves' hyperthyroidism. TCRdb reanalysed the multiplex PCR reads using MiXCR and keeps one entry per CDR3 protein. The sample carries approximately 500,000 distinct CDR3 sequences, around 14% recorded once. Sequences were obtained from blood. The receptors derive from a woman aged 30 to 39 with Graves' ophthalmopathy. Both conserved end residues are part of each CDR3. D genes are given only for firm matches. Where a row states a size, it is once, few, many or the class of an expanded clone; other rows omit it.

d_call j_call clone_size cdr3_length v_call cdr3_nt cdr3_aa
TRBD2 TRBJ2-3 many 16 TRBV20-1 TGCAGTGCTAGAGATTTCGGTAGCGGGGGCACAGATACGCAGTATTTT CSARDFGSGGTDTQYF
NA TRBJ2-4 few 15 TRBV13 TGTGCCAGCAGCCTTGGGACCTCAGCCAAAAACATTCAGTACTTC CASSLGTSAKNIQYF
NA TRBJ1-5 few 15 TRBV4-3 TGCGCCAGCAGCCAAGACGGATATAGCAATCAGCCCCAGCATTTT CASSQDGYSNQPQHF
TRBD1 TRBJ1-1 few 14 TRBV12-3/TRBV12-4 TGTGCCAGCAGTCCTCACGGACAGGGCACTGAAGCTTTCTTT CASSPHGQGTEAFF
TRBD1 TRBJ2-7 many 17 TRBV27 TGTGCCAGCAGTTTATCCTCAGGGGGTATAAGCTCCTACGAGCAGTACTTC CASSLSSGGISSYEQYF
NA TRBJ2-7 many 14 TRBV12-5 TGTGCTAGTGGTCTCGGGGGCAAATCCTACGAGCAGTACTTC CASGLGGKSYEQYF
NA TRBJ1-1 many 10 TRBV24-1 TGTGCCACCAGTCAGGGTTGGGCTTTCTTT CATSQGWAFF
NA TRBJ1-1 many 11 TRBV20-1 TGCAGTGCTAGAGTGGTCAATGAAGCTTTCTTT CSARVVNEAFF
NA TRBJ2-3 many 15 TRBV6-1 TGTGCCAGCAGTGAAAATCCGGAGGGGGCAGATACGCAGTATTTT CASSENPEGADTQYF
NA TRBJ2-7 many 12 TRBV28 TGTGCCAGCAATGAGGGATCACGGGAGCAGTACTTC CASNEGSREQYF
NA TRBJ2-7 NA 15 TRBV11-2 TGTGCCAGCAGCTTAGAGGCAGAAAGCTCCTACGAGCAGTACTTC CASSLEAESSYEQYF
TRBD2 TRBJ2-7 many 19 TRBV4-2 TGTGCCAGCAGCCCTCCACCGGGACTAGCGGGTTCGGGATCCTACGAGCAGTACTTC CASSPPPGLAGSGSYEQYF
NA TRBJ1-1 many 14 TRBV25-1 TGTGCCAGCAGTGAAGCCTCAGGCAGGGCGGGAGCTTTCTTT CASSEASGRAGAFF
NA TRBJ1-2 NA 14 TRBV18 TGTGCCAGCTCACCACCCGGAAGGAAGGAGGGCTACACCTTC CASSPPGRKEGYTF
NA TRBJ1-2 once 17 TRBV28 TGTGCCAGCAGTTTATGGGGGGGTTCGAGGGACAACTATGGCTACACCTTC CASSLWGGSRDNYGYTF
NA TRBJ1-2 many 12 TRBV24-1 TGTGCCACCAGTGAATGGAACGGGGGCTACACCTTC CATSEWNGGYTF
NA TRBJ2-5 NA 14 TRBV11-2 TGTGCCAGCAGTTCCGAGTCGGGCCAAGAGACCCAGTACTTC CASSSESGQETQYF
TRBD1 TRBJ1-2 many 14 TRBV2 TGTGCCAGCAAGGGACAGGGGCGAACCTATGGCTACACCTTC CASKGQGRTYGYTF
TRBD1 TRBJ1-5 many 15 TRBV6-1 TGTGCCAGCAGGCTACAGGGGGGCGGCAATCAGCCCCAGCATTTT CASRLQGGGNQPQHF
TRBD2 TRBJ2-5 few 15 TRBV20-1 TGCAGTGCTAGTAAGCGGGAGAGGGCACAAGAGACCCAGTACTTC CSASKRERAQETQYF
NA TRBJ2-7 many 15 TRBV18 TGTGCCAGCTCACCCCAACAGGCGACGGAAGGCGAGCAGTACTTC CASSPQQATEGEQYF
TRBD2 TRBJ2-7 once 15 TRBV12-3/TRBV12-4 TGTGCCAGCAGGTTAGCGGGGGAAAGGGGCGGCGAGCAGTACTTC CASRLAGERGGEQYF
TRBD2 TRBJ2-7 many 15 TRBV28 TGTGCCAGCATCGGGGGGGGACTAGATGAGCGCGAGCAGTACTTC CASIGGGLDEREQYF
NA TRBJ1-1 many 15 TRBV6-5 TGTGCCAGCAGTTACTCTAGGGTGGCGAACACTGAAGCTTTCTTT CASSYSRVANTEAFF
TRBD1 TRBJ1-6 many 14 TRBV5-4 TGTGCCAGCAGCCGCACAGGGGATCGATCACCCCTCCACTTT CASSRTGDRSPLHF
NA TRBJ1-1 many 15 TRBV6-5 TGTGCCAGCAGTTACACTTCCAGGGGTGAAACTGAAGCTTTCTTT CASSYTSRGETEAFF
NA TRBJ2-7 many 13 TRBV30 TGTGCCTGGGGGGGGACTCCTTCCTACGAGCAGTACTTC CAWGGTPSYEQYF